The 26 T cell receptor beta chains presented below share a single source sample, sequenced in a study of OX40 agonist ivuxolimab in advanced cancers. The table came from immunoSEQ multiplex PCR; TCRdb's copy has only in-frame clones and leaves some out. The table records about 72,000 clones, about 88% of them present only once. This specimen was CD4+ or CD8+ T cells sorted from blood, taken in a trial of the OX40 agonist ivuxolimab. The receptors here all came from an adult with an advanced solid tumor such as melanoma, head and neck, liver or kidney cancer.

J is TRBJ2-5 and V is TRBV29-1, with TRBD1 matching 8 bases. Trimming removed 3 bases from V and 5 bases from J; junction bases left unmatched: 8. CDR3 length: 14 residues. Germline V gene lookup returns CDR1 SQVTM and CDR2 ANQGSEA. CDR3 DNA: TGCAGCGTTGAGGGACAGGACCGGGGGGAGACCCAGTACTTC. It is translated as CSVEGQDRGETQYF.

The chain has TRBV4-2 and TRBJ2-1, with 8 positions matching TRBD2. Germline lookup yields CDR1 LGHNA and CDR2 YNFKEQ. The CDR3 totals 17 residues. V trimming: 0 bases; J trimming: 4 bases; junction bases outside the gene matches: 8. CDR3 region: CASSQDPVQREYNEQFF. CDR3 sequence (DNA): TGTGCCAGCAGCCAAGATCCGGTCCAGCGGGAGTACAATGAGCAGTTCTTC.

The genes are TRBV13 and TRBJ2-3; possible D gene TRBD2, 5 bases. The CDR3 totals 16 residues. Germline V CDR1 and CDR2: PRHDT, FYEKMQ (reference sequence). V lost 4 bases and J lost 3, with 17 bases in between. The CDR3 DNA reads TGTGCCAGCAGCTCCCGCGGAGGAGGAAAAACAGATACGCAGTATTTT. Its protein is CASSSRGGGKTDTQYF.

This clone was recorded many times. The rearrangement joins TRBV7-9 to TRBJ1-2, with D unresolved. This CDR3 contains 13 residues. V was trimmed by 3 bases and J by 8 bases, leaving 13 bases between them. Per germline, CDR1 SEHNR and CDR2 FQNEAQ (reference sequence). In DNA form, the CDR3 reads TGTGCCAGCAGCTTGGGGTCGTTTGGGGGCTACACCTTC. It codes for CASSLGSFGGYTF.

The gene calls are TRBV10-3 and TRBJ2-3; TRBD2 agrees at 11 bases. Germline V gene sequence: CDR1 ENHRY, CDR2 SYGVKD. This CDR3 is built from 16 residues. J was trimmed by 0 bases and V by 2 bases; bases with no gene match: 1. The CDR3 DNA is TGTGCCATCAGTGAGGGACTAGCGGGTAGCACAGATACGCAGTATTTT. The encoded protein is CAISEGLAGSTDTQYF.

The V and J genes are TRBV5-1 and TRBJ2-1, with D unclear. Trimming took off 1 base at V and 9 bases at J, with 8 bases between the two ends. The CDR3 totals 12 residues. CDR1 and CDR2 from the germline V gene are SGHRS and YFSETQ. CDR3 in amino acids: CASSLTMGEQFF. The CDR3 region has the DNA TGCGCCAGCAGCTTGACCATGGGTGAGCAGTTCTTC.

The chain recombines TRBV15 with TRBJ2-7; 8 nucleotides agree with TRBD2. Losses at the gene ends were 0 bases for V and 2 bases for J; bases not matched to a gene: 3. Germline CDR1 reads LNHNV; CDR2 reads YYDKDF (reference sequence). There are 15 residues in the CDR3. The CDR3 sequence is CATSRDPGGAYEQYF. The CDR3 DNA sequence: TGTGCCACCAGCAGAGATCCGGGGGGGGCCTACGAGCAGTACTTC. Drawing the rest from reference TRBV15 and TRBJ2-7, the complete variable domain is DAMVIQNPRYQVTQFGKPVTLSCSQTLNHNVMYWYQQKSSQAPKLLFHYYDKDFNNEADTPDNFQSRRPNTSFCFLDIRSPGLGDTAMYLCATSRDPGGAYEQYFGPGTRLTVT.

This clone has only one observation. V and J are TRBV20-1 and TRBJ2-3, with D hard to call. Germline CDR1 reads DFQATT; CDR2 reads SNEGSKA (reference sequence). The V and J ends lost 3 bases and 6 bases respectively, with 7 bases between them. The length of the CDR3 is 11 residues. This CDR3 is CSASKTDTQYF. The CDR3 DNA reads TGCAGTGCTAGTAAGACTGATACGCAGTATTTT.

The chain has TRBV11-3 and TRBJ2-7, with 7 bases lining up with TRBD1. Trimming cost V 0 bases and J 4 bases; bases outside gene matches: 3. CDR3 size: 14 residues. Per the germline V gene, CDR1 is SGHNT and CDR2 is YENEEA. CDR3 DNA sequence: TGTGCCAGCAGCTTAGAAGGGGGCGGATACGAGCAGTACTTC. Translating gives CASSLEGGGYEQYF.

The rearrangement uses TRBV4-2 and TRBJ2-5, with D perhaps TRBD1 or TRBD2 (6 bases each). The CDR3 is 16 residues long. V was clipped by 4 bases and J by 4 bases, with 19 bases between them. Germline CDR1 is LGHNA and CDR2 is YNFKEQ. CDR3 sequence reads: CASSRSVAEGGETQYF. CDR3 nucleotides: TGTGCCAGCAGCCGCTCCGTAGCGGAGGGGGGAGAGACCCAGTACTTC.

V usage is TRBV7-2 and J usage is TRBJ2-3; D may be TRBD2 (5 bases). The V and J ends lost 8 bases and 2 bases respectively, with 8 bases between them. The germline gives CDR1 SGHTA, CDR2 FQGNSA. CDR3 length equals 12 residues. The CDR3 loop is CASSGITDTQYF. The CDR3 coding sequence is TGTGCCAGCTCGGGGATCACAGATACGCAGTATTTT. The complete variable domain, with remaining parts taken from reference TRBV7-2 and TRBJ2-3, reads GAGVSQSPSNKVTEKGKDVELRCDPISGHTALYWYRQSLGQGLEFLIYFQGNSAPDKSGLPSDRFSAERTGGSVSTLTIQRTQQEDSAVYLCASSGITDTQYFGPGTRLTVL.

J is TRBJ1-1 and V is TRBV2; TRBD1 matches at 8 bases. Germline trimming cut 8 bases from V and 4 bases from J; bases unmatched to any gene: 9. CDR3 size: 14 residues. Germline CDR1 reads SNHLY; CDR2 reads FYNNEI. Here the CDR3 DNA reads TGTGCCAGCGGGGAGGACAGGGCGGGCACTGAAGCTTTCTTT. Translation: CASGEDRAGTEAFF.

DNA of the CDR3: TGTGCCAGCAGTTTGCACCCCGGGGAGCGAGAAAAACTGTTTTTT. It yields the protein CASSLHPGEREKLFF. The chain carries TRBV28 and TRBJ1-4; the D is unclear. V lost 3 bases, J lost 8 bases, and 16 bases lay in between. Germline CDR1 reads MDHEN; CDR2 reads SYDVKM. The CDR3 spans 15 residues.

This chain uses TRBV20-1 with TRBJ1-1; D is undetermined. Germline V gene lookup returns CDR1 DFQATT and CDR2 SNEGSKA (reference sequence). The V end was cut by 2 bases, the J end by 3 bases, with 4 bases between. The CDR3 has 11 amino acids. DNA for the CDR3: TGCAGTGCTAGACACGACACTGAAGCTTTCTTT. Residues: CSARHDTEAFF.

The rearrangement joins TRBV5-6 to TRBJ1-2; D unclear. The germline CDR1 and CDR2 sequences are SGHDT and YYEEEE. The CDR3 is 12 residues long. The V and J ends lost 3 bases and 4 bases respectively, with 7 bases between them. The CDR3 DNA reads TGTGCCAGCAGCTCCGGAATCTATGGCTACACCTTC. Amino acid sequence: CASSSGIYGYTF.

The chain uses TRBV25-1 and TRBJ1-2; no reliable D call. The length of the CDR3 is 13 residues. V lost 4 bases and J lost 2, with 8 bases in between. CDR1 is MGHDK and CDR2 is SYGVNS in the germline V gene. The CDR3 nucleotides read TGTGCCAGCAGTGTGGGCCTCAACTATGGCTACACCTTC. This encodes CASSVGLNYGYTF.

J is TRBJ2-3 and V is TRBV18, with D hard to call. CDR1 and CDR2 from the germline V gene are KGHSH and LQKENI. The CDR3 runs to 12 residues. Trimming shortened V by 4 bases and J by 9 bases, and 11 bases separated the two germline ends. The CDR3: CASSLSVETQYF. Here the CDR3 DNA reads TGTGCCAGCTCACTCAGTGTGGAAACGCAGTATTTT.

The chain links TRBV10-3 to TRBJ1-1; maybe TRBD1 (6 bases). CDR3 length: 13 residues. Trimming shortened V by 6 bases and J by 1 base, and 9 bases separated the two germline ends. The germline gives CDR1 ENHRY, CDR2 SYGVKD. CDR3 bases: TGTGCCATCAGGCAGGGGCCGAACACTGAAGCTTTCTTT. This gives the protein CAIRQGPNTEAFF.

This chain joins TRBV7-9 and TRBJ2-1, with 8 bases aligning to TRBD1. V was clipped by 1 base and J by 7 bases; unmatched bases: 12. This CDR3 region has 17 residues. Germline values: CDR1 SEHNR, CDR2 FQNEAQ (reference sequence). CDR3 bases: TGTGCCAGCAGCTTAGTCCCAAGGTCGACAGGGGATAATGAGCAGTTCTTC. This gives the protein CASSLVPRSTGDNEQFF.

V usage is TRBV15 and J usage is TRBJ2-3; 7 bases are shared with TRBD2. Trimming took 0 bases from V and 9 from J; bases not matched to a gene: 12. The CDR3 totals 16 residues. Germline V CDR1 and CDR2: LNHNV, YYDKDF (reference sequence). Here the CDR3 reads CATSRDPMGGGVTQYF. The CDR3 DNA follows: TGTGCCACCAGCAGAGATCCCATGGGGGGGGGAGTAACGCAGTATTTT.

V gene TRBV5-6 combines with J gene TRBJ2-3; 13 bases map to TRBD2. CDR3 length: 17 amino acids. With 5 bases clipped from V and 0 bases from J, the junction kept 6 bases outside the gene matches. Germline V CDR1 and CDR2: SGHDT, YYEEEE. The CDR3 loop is CASSLTSGGSSTDTQYF. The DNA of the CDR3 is TGTGCCAGCAGTTTGACTAGCGGGGGGTCTAGCACAGATACGCAGTATTTT.

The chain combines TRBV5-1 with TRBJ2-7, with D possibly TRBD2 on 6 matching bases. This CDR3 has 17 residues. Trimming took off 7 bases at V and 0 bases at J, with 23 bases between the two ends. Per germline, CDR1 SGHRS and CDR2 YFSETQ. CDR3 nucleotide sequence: TGCGCCAGCTTATCCGAGGAGGGGCAGTACTCCTCCTACGAGCAGTACTTC. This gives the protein CASLSEEGQYSSYEQYF.

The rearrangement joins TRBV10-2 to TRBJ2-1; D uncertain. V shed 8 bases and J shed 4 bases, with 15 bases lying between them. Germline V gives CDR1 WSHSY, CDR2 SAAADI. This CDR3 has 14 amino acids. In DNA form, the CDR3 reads TGCGCCAGCTCAGATCGACGAGCATACAATGAGCAGTTCTTC. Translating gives CASSDRRAYNEQFF.

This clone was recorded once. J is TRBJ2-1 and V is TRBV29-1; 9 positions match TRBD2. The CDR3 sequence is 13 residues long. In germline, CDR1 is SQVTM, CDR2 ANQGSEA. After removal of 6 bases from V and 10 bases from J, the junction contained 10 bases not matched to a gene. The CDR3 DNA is TGCAGCGTCGGGGGACTAGCATTCGGGGAGCAGTTCTTC. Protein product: CSVGGLAFGEQFF.

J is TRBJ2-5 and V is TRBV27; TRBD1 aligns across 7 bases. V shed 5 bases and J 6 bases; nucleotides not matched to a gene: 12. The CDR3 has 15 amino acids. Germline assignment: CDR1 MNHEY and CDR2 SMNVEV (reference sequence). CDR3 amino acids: CASSPGTDLRKTQYF. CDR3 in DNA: TGTGCCAGCAGTCCGGGGACAGACCTCCGGAAGACCCAGTACTTC.

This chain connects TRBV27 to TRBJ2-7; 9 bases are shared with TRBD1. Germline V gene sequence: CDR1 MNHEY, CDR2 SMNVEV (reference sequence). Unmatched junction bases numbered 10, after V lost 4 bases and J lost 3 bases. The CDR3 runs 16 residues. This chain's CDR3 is CASSSSPGQGLYEQYF. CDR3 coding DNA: TGTGCCAGCAGTTCGTCGCCGGGACAGGGTCTCTACGAGCAGTACTTC.